Below, one T cell receptor (beta chain) is given with its context. This sample was taken from a study of monozygotic twins with inflammatory bowel disease. The length of the CDR3 is 18 residues. CDR1 and CDR2 (germline): MGHDK, SYGVNS. TCRdb reprocessed the 5' RACE reads; each CDR3 protein has one entry and no DNA is given. The sample table sets out 150,000 to 200,000 distinct CDR3 sequences. This TCR came from a human donor with ulcerative colitis or Crohn's disease, or a healthy co-twin of an affected twin (not recorded which). The chain links TRBV25-1 to TRBJ1-1. What was sequenced was blood. The CDR3: CASSDPNSKTGSSAEAFF. Complete variable domain (other parts from reference TRBV25-1 and TRBJ1-1): EADIYQTPRYLVIGTGKKITLECSQTMGHDKMYWYQQDPGMELHLIHYSYGVNSTEKGDLSSESTVSRIRTEHFPLTLESARPSHTSQYLCASSDPNSKTGSSAEAFFGQGTRLTVV.